The entry that follows covers one TCR beta chain sequence. Its antigen is unidentified. The primer mix had 60 Vbeta and 13 Jbeta primers. Assay: immunoSEQ multiplex PCR; the TCRdb copy retains only in-frame clones and omits some. The sample lists under 200,000 clones, around 67% seen once, with 4% to 5.5% in the top ten. This sample is drawn from a study of cytomegalovirus exposure and HLA in healthy donors. Notes on the study in general: Within an earlier analysis, most TCR beta V segments proved productive either about 87% or about 30% of the time.

The V segment lost 10 bases and the J segment 0 bases; nucleotides outside the gene matches: 10. The CDR3 length is 15 residues. Germline loops: CDR1 SNHLY, CDR2 FYNNEI. Sequencing used PBMCs. V is TRBV2 and J is TRBJ1-1; 8 bases align to TRBD1. The clonotype was recovered from a woman aged 18-29 years in good health and CMV-seropositive. The CDR3 nucleotides are TGTGCCACCCGGAGCGACAGGGGAGTGAACACTGAAGCTTTCTTT. The encoded protein is CATRSDRGVNTEAFF.